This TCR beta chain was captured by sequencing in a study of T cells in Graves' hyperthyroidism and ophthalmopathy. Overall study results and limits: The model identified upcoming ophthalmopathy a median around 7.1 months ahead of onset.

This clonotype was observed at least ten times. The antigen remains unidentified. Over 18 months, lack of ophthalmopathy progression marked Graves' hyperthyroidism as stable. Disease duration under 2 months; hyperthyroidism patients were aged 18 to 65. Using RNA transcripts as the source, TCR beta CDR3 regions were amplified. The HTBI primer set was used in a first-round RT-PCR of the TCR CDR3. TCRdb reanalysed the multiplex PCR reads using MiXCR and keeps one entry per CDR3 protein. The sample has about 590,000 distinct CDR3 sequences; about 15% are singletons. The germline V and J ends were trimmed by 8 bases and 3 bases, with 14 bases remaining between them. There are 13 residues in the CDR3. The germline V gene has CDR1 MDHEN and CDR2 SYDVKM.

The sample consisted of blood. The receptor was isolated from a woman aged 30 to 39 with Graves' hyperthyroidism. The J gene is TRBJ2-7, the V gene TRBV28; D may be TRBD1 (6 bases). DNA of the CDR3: TGTGCCAGCCAGACAGGTCTCCACTACGAGCAGTACTTC. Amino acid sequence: CASQTGLHYEQYF.